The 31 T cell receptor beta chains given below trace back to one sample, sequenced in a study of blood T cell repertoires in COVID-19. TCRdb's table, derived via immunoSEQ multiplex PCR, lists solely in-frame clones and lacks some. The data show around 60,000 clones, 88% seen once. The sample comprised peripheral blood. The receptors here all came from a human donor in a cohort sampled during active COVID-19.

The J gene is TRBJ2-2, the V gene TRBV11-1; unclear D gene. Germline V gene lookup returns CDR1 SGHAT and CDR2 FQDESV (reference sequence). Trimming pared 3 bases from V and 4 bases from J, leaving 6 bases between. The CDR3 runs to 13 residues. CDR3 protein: CASSFEVTGELFF. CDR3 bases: TGTGCCAGCAGCTTTGAGGTCACCGGGGAGCTGTTTTTT.

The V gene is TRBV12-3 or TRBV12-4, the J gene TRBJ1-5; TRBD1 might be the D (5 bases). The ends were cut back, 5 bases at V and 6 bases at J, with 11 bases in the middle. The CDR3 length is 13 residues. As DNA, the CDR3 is TGTGCCAGCAGTCACAGGTTTGGTCAGCCCCAGCATTTT. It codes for CASSHRFGQPQHF.

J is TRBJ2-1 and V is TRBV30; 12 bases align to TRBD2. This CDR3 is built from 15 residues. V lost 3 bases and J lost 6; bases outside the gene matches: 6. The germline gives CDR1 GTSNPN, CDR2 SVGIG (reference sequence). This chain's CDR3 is CAWRDLAGGLNEQFF. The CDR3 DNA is TGTGCCTGGAGGGATCTAGCGGGGGGGCTCAATGAGCAGTTCTTC.

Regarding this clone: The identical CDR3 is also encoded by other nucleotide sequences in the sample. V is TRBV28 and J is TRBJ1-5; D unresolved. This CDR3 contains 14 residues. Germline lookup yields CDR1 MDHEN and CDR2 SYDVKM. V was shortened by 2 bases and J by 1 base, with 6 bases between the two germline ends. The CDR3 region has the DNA TGTGCCAGCAGTTTAACTGTAAGCAATCAGCCCCAGCATTTT. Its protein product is CASSLTVSNQPQHF.

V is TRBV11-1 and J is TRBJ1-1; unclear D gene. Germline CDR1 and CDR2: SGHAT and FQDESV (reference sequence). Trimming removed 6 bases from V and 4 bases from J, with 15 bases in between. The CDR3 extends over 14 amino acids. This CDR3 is CASSFTGRATEAFF. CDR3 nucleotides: TGTGCCAGCAGTTTCACGGGGAGGGCCACTGAAGCTTTCTTT.

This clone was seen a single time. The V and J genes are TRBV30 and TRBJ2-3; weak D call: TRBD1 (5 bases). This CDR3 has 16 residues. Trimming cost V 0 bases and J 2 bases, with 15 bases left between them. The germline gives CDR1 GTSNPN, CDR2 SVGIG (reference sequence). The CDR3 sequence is CAWSVTRTKFTDTQYF. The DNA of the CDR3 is TGTGCCTGGAGTGTAACCAGGACAAAATTCACAGATACGCAGTATTTT. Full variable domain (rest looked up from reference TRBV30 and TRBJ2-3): SQTIHQWPATLVQPVGSPLSLECTVEGTSNPNLYWYRQAAGRGLQLLFYSVGIGQISSEVPQNLSASRPQDRQFILSSKKLLLSDSGFYLCAWSVTRTKFTDTQYFGPGTRLTVL.

The CDR3 spells CATSRGGLAGQETQYF. Here the CDR3 DNA reads TGTGCCACCAGCAGAGGGGGACTAGCAGGGCAAGAGACCCAGTACTTC. V is TRBV15 and J is TRBJ2-5, with 9 bases aligning to TRBD2. The J segment lost 2 bases and the V segment lost 1 base, leaving 5 bases of the junction unmatched. This CDR3 has 16 amino acids. Germline values: CDR1 LNHNV, CDR2 YYDKDF (reference sequence).

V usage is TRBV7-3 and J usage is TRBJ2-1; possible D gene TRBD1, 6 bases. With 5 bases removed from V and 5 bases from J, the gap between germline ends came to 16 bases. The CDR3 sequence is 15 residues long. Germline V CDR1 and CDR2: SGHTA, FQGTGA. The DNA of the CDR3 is TGTGCCAGCAGCAAACGTCGGGCAGGGGACAATGAGCAGTTCTTC. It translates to CASSKRRAGDNEQFF.

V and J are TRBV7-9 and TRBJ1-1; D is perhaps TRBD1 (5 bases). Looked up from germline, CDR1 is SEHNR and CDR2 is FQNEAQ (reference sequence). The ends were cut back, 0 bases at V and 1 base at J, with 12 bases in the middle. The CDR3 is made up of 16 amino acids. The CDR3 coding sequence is TGTGCCAGCAGCTTAGCGTGGGCGGGGGAGAACACTGAAGCTTTCTTT. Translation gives CASSLAWAGENTEAFF.

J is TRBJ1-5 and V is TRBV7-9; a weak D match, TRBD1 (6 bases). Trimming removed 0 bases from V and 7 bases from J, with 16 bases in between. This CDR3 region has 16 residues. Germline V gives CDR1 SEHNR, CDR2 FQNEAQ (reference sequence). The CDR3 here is CASSLAPGQGHQPQHF. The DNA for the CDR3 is TGTGCCAGCAGCTTAGCGCCTGGGCAGGGGCACCAGCCCCAGCATTTT.

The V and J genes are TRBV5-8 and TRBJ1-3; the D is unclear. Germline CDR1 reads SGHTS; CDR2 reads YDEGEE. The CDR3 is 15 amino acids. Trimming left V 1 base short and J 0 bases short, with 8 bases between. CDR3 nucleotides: TGTGCCAGCAGCTTGTGGCCTTCCTCTGGAAACACCATATATTTT. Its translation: CASSLWPSSGNTIYF. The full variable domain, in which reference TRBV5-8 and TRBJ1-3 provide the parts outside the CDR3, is EAGVTQSPTHLIKTRGQQATLRCSPISGHTSVYWYQQALGLGLQFLLWYDEGEERNRGNFPPRFSGRQFPNYSSELNVNALELEDSALYLCASSLWPSSGNTIYFGEGSWLTVV.

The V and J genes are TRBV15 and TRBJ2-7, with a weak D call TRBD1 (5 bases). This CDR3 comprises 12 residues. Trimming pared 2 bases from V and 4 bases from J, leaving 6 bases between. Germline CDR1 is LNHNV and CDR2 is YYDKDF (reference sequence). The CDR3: CATSRQGYEQYF. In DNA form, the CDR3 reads TGTGCCACCAGCAGACAGGGATACGAGCAGTACTTC. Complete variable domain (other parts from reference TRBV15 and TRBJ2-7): DAMVIQNPRYQVTQFGKPVTLSCSQTLNHNVMYWYQQKSSQAPKLLFHYYDKDFNNEADTPDNFQSRRPNTSFCFLDIRSPGLGDTAMYLCATSRQGYEQYFGPGTRLTVT.

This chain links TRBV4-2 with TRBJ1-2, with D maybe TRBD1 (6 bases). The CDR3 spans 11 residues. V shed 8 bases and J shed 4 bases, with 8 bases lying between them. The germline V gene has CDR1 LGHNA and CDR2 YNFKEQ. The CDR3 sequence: CASGDTYGYTF. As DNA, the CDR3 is TGTGCCAGCGGGGACACCTATGGCTACACCTTC.

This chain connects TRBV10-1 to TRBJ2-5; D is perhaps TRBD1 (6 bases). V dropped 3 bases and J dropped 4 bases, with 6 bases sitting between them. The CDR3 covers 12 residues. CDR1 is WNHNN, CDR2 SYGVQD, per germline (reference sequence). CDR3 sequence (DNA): TGCGCCAGCAGTGACAGGGGAGAGACCCAGTACTTC. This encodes CASSDRGETQYF.

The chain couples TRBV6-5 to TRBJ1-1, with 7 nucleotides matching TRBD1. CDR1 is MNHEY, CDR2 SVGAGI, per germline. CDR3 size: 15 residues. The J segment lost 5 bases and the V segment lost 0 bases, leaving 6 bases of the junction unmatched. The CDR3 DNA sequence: TGTGCCAGCAGTTACTCCGACAGGGATAATACTGAAGCTTTCTTT. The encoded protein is CASSYSDRDNTEAFF.

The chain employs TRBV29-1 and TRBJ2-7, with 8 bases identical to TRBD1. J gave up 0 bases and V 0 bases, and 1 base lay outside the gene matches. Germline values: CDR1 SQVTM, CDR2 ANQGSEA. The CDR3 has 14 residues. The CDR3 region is CSVEDGQGSYEQYF. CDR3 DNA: TGCAGCGTTGAAGATGGACAGGGCTCCTACGAGCAGTACTTC.

The chain's CDR3 is CASSGPLEPDTQYF. The CDR3 DNA follows: TGTGCCAGCAGCGGCCCCTTAGAGCCAGATACGCAGTATTTT. V is TRBV9 and J is TRBJ2-3; D ambiguous. V was shortened by 3 bases and J by 4 bases, with 12 bases between the two germline ends. The CDR3 is 14 residues long. Germline CDR1 is SGDLS and CDR2 is YYNGEE.

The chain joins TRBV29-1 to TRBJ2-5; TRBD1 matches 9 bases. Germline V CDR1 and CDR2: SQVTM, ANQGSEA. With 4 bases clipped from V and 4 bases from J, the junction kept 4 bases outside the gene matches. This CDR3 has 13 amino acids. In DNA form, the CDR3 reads TGCAGCGTTGTACAGGGGGCAGGAGAGACCCAGTACTTC. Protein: CSVVQGAGETQYF.

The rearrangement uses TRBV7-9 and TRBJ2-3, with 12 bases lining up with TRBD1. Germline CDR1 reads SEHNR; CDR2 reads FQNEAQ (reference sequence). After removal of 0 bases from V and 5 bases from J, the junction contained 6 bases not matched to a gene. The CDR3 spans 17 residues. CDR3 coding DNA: TGTGCCAGCAGCTTAGCGCGGGGACAGGGGGCTGGAGATACGCAGTATTTT. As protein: CASSLARGQGAGDTQYF.

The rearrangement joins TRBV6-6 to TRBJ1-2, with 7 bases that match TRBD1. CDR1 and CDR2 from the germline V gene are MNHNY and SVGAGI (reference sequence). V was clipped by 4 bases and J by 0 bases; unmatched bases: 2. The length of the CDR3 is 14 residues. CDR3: CASSSTGANYGYTF. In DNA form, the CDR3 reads TGTGCCAGCAGTTCAACAGGGGCTAACTATGGCTACACCTTC.

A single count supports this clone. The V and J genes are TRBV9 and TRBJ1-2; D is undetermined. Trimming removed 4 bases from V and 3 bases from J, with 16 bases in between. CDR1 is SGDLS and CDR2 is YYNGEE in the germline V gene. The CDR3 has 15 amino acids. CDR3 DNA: TGTGCCAGCAGCCTCAGAGGGCTGGGAGACTATGGCTACACCTTC. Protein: CASSLRGLGDYGYTF.

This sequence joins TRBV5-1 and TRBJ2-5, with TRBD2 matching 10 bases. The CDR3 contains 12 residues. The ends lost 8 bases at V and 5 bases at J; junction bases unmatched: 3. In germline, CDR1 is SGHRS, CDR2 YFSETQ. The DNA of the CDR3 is TGCGCCAGTCAGACTAGCGGGGAGACCCAGTACTTC. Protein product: CASQTSGETQYF.

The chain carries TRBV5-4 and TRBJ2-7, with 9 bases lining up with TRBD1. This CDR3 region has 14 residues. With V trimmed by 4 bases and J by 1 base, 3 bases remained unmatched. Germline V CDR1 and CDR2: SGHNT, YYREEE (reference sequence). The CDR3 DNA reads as TGTGCCAGCAGCCCCGGGACAGGGTCCTACGAGCAGTACTTC. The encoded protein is CASSPGTGSYEQYF.

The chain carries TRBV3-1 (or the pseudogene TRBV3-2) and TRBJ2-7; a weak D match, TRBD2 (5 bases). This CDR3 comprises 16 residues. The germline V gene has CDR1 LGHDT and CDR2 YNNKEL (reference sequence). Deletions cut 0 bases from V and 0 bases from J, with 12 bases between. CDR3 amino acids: CASSQESDYVSYEQYF. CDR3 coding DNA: TGTGCCAGCAGCCAAGAATCCGACTACGTCTCCTACGAGCAGTACTTC.

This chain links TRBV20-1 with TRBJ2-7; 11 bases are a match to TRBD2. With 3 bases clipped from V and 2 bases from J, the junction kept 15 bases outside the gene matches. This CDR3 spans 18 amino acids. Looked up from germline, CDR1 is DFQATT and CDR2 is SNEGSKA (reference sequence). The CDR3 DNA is TGCAGTGCTAGTAGTCCTCGAACCGGGACTAGCGGCCCCTACGAGCAGTACTTC. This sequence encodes CSASSPRTGTSGPYEQYF.

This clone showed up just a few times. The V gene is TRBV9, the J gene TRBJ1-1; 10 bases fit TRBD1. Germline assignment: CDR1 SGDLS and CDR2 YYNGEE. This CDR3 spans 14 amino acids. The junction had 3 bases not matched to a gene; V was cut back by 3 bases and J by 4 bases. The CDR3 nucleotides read TGTGCCAGCAGCGCCGGGACAGGGGCCACTGAAGCTTTCTTT. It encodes CASSAGTGATEAFF.

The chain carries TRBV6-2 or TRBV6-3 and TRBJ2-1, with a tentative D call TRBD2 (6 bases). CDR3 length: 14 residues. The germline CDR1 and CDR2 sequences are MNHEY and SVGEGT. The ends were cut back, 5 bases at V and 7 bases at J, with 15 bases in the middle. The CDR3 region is CASSPRDFFNEQFF. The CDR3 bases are TGTGCCAGCAGTCCCCGGGACTTTTTTAATGAGCAGTTCTTC.

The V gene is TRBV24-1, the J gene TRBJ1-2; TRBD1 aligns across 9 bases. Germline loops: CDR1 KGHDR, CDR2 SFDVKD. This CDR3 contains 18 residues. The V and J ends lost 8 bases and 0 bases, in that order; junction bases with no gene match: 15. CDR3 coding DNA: TGTGCCACCACTTATACTCGGGACAGGGACCTACCTAACTATGGCTACACCTTC. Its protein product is CATTYTRDRDLPNYGYTF.

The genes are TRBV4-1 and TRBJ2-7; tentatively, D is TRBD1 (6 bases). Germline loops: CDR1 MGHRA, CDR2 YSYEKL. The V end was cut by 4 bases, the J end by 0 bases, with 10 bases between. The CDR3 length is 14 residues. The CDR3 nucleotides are TGCGCCAGCAGCCCTTCGGGACACTCCTACGAGCAGTACTTC. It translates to CASSPSGHSYEQYF.

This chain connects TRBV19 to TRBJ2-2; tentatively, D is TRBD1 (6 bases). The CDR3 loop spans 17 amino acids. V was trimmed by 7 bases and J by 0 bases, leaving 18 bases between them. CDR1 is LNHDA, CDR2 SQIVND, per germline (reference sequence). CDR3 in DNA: TGTGCCAGTAACTTCGAAGGAAGACAGGCGAACACCGGGGAGCTGTTTTTT. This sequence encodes CASNFEGRQANTGELFF.

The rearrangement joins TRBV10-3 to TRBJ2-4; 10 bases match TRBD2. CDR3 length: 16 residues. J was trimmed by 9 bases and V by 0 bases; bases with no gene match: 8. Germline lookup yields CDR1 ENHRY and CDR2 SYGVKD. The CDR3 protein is CAISESLAGAPSIQYF. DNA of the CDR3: TGTGCCATCAGTGAGTCTCTAGCGGGGGCGCCCAGCATTCAGTACTTC.